This TCR beta chain was recorded in a study of cytomegalovirus exposure and HLA in healthy donors. At the level of the study: A preliminary data release comprised around 85 million unique TCRs obtained from HLA-typed donors. The study's findings and limits: Earlier findings revealed that most TCR beta V segments proved productive either about 90% or about 30% of the time. The authors excluded some V segments, including TRBV6-2 and TRBV6-3, as indistinguishable.

The PCR made use of 60 Vbeta and 13 Jbeta primers. Authors' data handling: Roughly 12 million of tens of millions of unique TCR beta chains were shared, per a later count. The protocol was immunoSEQ multiplex PCR, while the TCRdb copy is restricted to in-frame clones and leaves out a portion. The V and J calls and clone size were taken over from that table, and D and trimming were inferred from the DNA. The sample contains some 120,000 clones, 60% to 85% of which appear only once. This CDR3 has 15 residues. The V end was cut by 3 bases, the J end by 5 bases, with 17 bases between. Per the germline V gene, CDR1 is MDHEN and CDR2 is SYDVKM. A few counts support this clone. Its antigen is not identified.

V usage is TRBV28 and J usage is TRBJ2-7, with D tentatively TRBD2 (6 bases). This receptor was obtained from a woman between 35 and 50 years old in good health and CMV-seronegative. The sequencing input was PBMCs. CDR3 protein: CASSFFAGRRNEQYF. DNA for the CDR3: TGTGCCAGCAGTTTTTTCGCGGGAAGACGGAACGAGCAGTACTTC.